The 21 T cell receptor beta chains below come from one sample, sequenced in a study of breast tumors, draining lymph nodes, adjacent tissues. In TCRdb, the multiplex PCR reads were re-called with MiXCR into one record per CDR3 protein. The sample shows about 200,000 distinct CDR3 sequences, 31% of them seen only once. Axillary draining lymph nodes of breast cancer patients supplied the node samples. The material sequenced was axillary lymph node tissue. These receptors were collected from a female donor with breast cancer. Some clones in this sample may be carry-over from other donors' samples.

As to this clonotype: Possible read error: a much larger clone is one base away. This chain uses TRBV6-6 with TRBJ2-6; the D gene is possibly TRBD2 (5 bases). Between the trimmed V and J ends, which lost 6 bases and 1 base, there was a span of 19 bases. Per the germline V gene, CDR1 is MNHNY and CDR2 is SVGAGI (reference sequence). This CDR3 has 18 amino acids. Here the CDR3 reads CASRRRGTVMSGANVLTF. CDR3 coding DNA: TGTGCCAGCAGGCGCCGGGGTACGGTGATGTCTGGGGCCAACGTCCTGACTTTC.

A remark on this clonotype: Germline is not matched at one junction end, which may reflect a read error. This rearrangement joins TRBV19 to TRBJ1-2, with D perhaps matching TRBD1 (5 bases). Per the germline V gene, CDR1 is LNHDA and CDR2 is SQIVND (reference sequence). The CDR3 consists of 14 residues. The CDR3 loop is CAGSPRGANYGYTF. In DNA form, the CDR3 reads TGTGCCGGTAGCCCCCGAGGGGCGAACTATGGCTACACCTTC.

This clonotype came up many times. This chain joins TRBV6-5 and TRBJ1-5; TRBD1 matches at 7 bases. The CDR3 sequence is 14 residues long. Trimming cost V 6 bases and J 3 bases; bases outside gene matches: 5. Germline V CDR1 and CDR2: MNHEY, SVGAGI. CDR3 nucleotide sequence: TGTGCCAGCAGAAGCGGACAGGACAATCAGCCCCAGCATTTT. Translating it yields CASRSGQDNQPQHF.

This clonotype was found many times. The V call is TRBV12-3 or TRBV12-4, the J call TRBJ2-1; D remains unclear. Trimming left V 3 bases short and J 13 bases short, with 10 bases between. The CDR3 length is 11 residues. CDR3 nucleotide sequence: TGTGCCAGCAGTTTCAGGACCCTTCAGTTCTTC. The encoded protein is CASSFRTLQFF.

CDR3 sequence: CASRPQGTQYF. CDR3 coding DNA: TGTGCCAGCAGACCTCAGGGTACGCAGTATTTT. V is TRBV6-5 and J is TRBJ2-3, with D perhaps matching TRBD1 (5 bases). Germline V CDR1 and CDR2: MNHEY, SVGAGI. The CDR3 is 11 residues long. Trimming cost V 6 bases and J 8 bases, with 9 bases left between them.

This clonotype was observed at least ten times. The chain joins TRBV4-1 to TRBJ2-5; 12 nucleotides match TRBD2. Germline CDR1 reads MGHRA; CDR2 reads YSYEKL. The V segment lost 1 base and the J segment 7 bases; nucleotides outside the gene matches: 25. The CDR3 totals 22 residues. DNA for the CDR3: TGCGCCAGCAGCCAAGCCATGGCCGCTAGCGGGGGGGCCGAAGGTTCCCTTTGGACCCAGTACTTC. This translates into CASSQAMAASGGAEGSLWTQYF.

This clonotype was detected a few times. The chain has TRBV9 and TRBJ2-1; 9 bases are shared with TRBD2. The CDR3 is made up of 16 amino acids. From germline, CDR1 is SGDLS and CDR2 YYNGEE. J lost 7 bases, V lost 4 bases, and 12 bases had no gene match. The DNA for the CDR3 is TGTGCCAGCAGCCCCCGGGGCGGGGGGGGGTCAAATGAGCAGTTCTTC. Translation gives CASSPRGGGGSNEQFF.

This clonotype was seen only a few times. One end of the junction does not line up with germline, which may come from a read error. V is TRBV7-9 and J is TRBJ1-2; no definite D call. Germline loops: CDR1 SEHNR, CDR2 FQNEAQ (reference sequence). The CDR3 is 15 amino acids. The CDR3 DNA reads as TGTGCCAGCAGCTTAGGACCGGCCCGACACTATGGCTACCCCTTC. It translates to CASSLGPARHYGYPF.

This chain links TRBV2 with TRBJ1-2; 9 bases agree with TRBD1. This CDR3 is built from 18 residues. Germline CDR1 is SNHLY and CDR2 is FYNNEI. V shed 7 bases, J shed 0 bases, and the junction held 15 bases outside the gene matches. For the CDR3, the DNA is TGTGCCAGCAAAGAATTAGGGACAGGGAAAGGAGCTAACTATGGCTACACCTTC. Encoded protein: CASKELGTGKGANYGYTF.

The chain has TRBV7-9 and TRBJ2-5; no firm D call. CDR3 size: 16 residues. The germline gives CDR1 SEHNR, CDR2 FQNEAQ (reference sequence). V shed 1 base and J shed 0 bases, with 12 bases lying between them. The CDR3 sequence is CASSLVGIGYQETQYF. The DNA of the CDR3 is TGTGCCAGCAGCTTAGTGGGGATAGGGTACCAAGAGACCCAGTACTTC.

Many counts were recorded for this clonotype. This sequence joins TRBV2 and TRBJ2-5; 7 nucleotides agree with TRBD1. V lost 1 base, J lost 9 bases, and 8 bases stayed unmatched. The CDR3 spans 14 residues. Germline lookup yields CDR1 SNHLY and CDR2 FYNNEI. The CDR3 DNA reads TGTGCCAGCAGTGAAGATAAGGGGGCGTTTCCCCAGTACTTC. This gives the protein CASSEDKGAFPQYF.

As to this clonotype: Germline and junction disagree at one end, which may indicate a read error. The chain recombines TRBV20-1 with TRBJ1-3; D is unresolved. CDR1 is DFQATT and CDR2 is SNEGSKA in the germline V gene (reference sequence). The CDR3 is 14 amino acids. CDR3 region: CSAHRVNSGTTIHF. In nucleotides, the CDR3 is TGCAGTGCTCACCGGGTCAACTCTGGAACCACCATACATTTT.

This clonotype occurred many times. The chain is built from TRBV20-1 and TRBJ2-2; D ambiguous. Trimming removed 6 bases from V and 1 base from J, with 9 bases in between. The germline gives CDR1 DFQATT, CDR2 SNEGSKA (reference sequence). The CDR3 has 13 residues. The CDR3 is CSAYPLNTGELFF. CDR3 coding DNA: TGCAGTGCCTACCCCCTGAACACCGGGGAGCTGTTTTTT.

On this clonotype itself: This may stem from a read error, because a much larger clone lies one nucleotide away. The chain carries TRBV20-1 and TRBJ2-1; a weak D match, TRBD1 (6 bases). Germline CDR1 DFQATT, CDR2 SNEGSKA (reference sequence). This CDR3 has 18 residues. The CDR3 DNA reads TGCAGTGCTCGCACCCACGGTAGGGGGAAAAGCTCCTACAATGAGCAGTCCTTC. The encoded protein is CSARTHGRGKSSYNEQSF.

The rearrangement uses TRBV7-9 and TRBJ1-3; D may be TRBD1 (5 bases). The CDR3 sequence is 16 residues long. V gave up 10 bases and J gave up 4 bases, with 23 bases separating them. Germline V gene sequence: CDR1 SEHNR, CDR2 FQNEAQ (reference sequence). Here the CDR3 reads CATPTAAQGGGNTIYF. The CDR3 nucleotides are TGTGCCACCCCGACGGCGGCCCAGGGAGGCGGAAACACCATATATTTT.

This clonotype was observed many times. The rearrangement uses TRBV6-2 or TRBV6-3 and TRBJ1-2; D unresolved. The CDR3 length is 11 residues. In germline, CDR1 is MNHEY, CDR2 SVGEGT. Trimming removed 6 bases from V and 3 bases from J, with 5 bases in between. The CDR3 region has the DNA TGTGCCAGCAGGACCTACTATGGCTACACCTTC. This codes for CASRTYYGYTF.

This clonotype showed up many times. Here the CDR3 DNA reads TGTGCCAGCAGTGACTTGGGGGGTTCTGGCTACACCTTC. It yields the protein CASSDLGGSGYTF. This chain joins TRBV6-4 and TRBJ1-2; D is possibly TRBD1 (5 bases). Trimming stripped 1 base from V and 7 bases from J, with 10 bases between. This CDR3 is 13 amino acids long. From germline, CDR1 is MRHNA and CDR2 SNTAGT.

This clonotype has a count of ten or more. This sequence joins TRBV3-1 and TRBJ2-7; D perhaps matches TRBD1 (6 bases). The germline CDR1 and CDR2 sequences are LGHDT and YNNKEL (reference sequence). Trimming removed 4 bases from V and 3 bases from J, with 7 bases in between. There are 12 residues in the CDR3. In nucleotides, the CDR3 is TGTGCCAGCAGCCGGACAGACTACGAGCAGTACTTC. Encoded protein: CASSRTDYEQYF.

This clonotype was found many times. The chain combines TRBV6-5 with TRBJ2-7; D gene uncertain. The CDR3 contains 13 residues. Deletions cut 11 bases from V and 8 bases from J, with 22 bases between. CDR1 and CDR2 (germline): MNHEY, SVGAGI. CDR3 bases: TGTGCCGGGTCCGGCCCCTCGACTTTGCAGCAGTACTTC. This encodes CAGSGPSTLQQYF.

This clonotype was recorded many times. The chain is built from TRBV3-1 and TRBJ2-1; D remains ambiguous. The germline V and J ends were trimmed by 1 base and 10 bases, with 5 bases remaining between them. Germline values: CDR1 LGHDT, CDR2 YNNKEL (reference sequence). The CDR3 totals 11 residues. CDR3 DNA: TGTGCCAGCAGCCAAGTAGGCGAGCAGTTCTTC. Its protein product is CASSQVGEQFF.

This clonotype turned up a few times. The junction differs from germline at one of its ends, possibly a read error. This chain joins TRBV5-1 and TRBJ2-1; D ambiguous. CDR3 length equals 12 residues. CDR1 and CDR2 from the germline V gene are SGHRS and YFSETQ. The CDR3 DNA follows: TGCGCCAGCAGCTTGGGGGGAAATGAGCACTTCTTC. It specifies CASSLGGNEHFF.